These 21 T cell receptor beta chains share one sample of origin, sequenced in a study of beta chain features in type 1 diabetes. Sequencing targeted expressed TCRB transcripts, as all isolated RNA had been reverse transcribed. Some clones are missing from TCRdb's copy, which holds only in-frame ones; the method was immunoSEQ multiplex PCR. The repertoire holds over 150,000 clones, around 8% seen once, with approximately 0.54% in the top ten. Their antigens remain unidentified. The study, taken as a whole, reports: Type 1 diabetes patients showed a moderate but significant shortening of TCRB CDR3s in all four CD4+ subsets.

What was sequenced was central memory CD4+ T cells from blood. The source of these receptors is a woman between 18 and 30 years old with type 1 diabetes.

The chain uses TRBV19 and TRBJ1-3, with D perhaps TRBD1 (6 bases). Deletions cut 6 bases from V and 3 bases from J, with 12 bases between. Germline CDR1 is LNHDA and CDR2 is SQIVND (reference sequence). The CDR3 runs to 14 residues. The CDR3 DNA is TGTGCCAGTAGCGCCGGGACACTTGGAAACACCATATATTTT. Residues: CASSAGTLGNTIYF.

Only one count was recorded for this clone. The rearrangement uses TRBV6-5 and TRBJ1-2; maybe TRBD1 (6 bases). Per the germline V gene, CDR1 is MNHEY and CDR2 is SVGAGI. The V end lost 1 base, the J end lost 8 bases, and 11 bases lay between the germline ends. CDR3 size: 13 residues. The CDR3, as DNA: TGTGCCAGCAGTTACTTCTCAGGGGAGGGCTACACCTTC. It is translated as CASSYFSGEGYTF.

The chain recombines TRBV28 with TRBJ1-5; D is unclear. CDR3 size: 12 residues. Per the germline V gene, CDR1 is MDHEN and CDR2 is SYDVKM. V was trimmed by 6 bases and J by 6 bases, leaving 9 bases between them. The DNA of the CDR3 is TGTGCCAGCAGCGAACGGGGTCAGCCCCAGCATTTT. As protein: CASSERGQPQHF.

This clone came up a few times. This rearrangement joins TRBV6-5 to TRBJ1-1; no firm D call. Trimming stripped 9 bases from V and 5 bases from J, with 10 bases between. The CDR3 is made up of 11 amino acids. CDR1 and CDR2 from the germline V gene are MNHEY and SVGAGI. DNA of the CDR3: TGTGCCAGTACCCGAGGGACTGAAGCTTTCTTT. Its protein product is CASTRGTEAFF.

The V call is TRBV7-3, the J call TRBJ1-6; the D is unclear. Germline CDR1 is SGHTA and CDR2 is FQGTGA. The CDR3 is 13 residues long. V lost 6 bases, J lost 10 bases, and 13 bases lay in between. The CDR3 coding sequence is TGTGCCAGCAGTCCCGGGAACGCGTCACCCCTCCACTTT. This sequence encodes CASSPGNASPLHF. Complete variable domain (other parts from reference TRBV7-3 and TRBJ1-6): GAGVSQTPSNKVTEKGKYVELRCDPISGHTALYWYRQSLGQGPEFLIYFQGTGAADDSGLPNDRFFAVRPEGSVSTLKIQRTERGDSAVYLCASSPGNASPLHFGNGTRLTVT.

The chain carries TRBV7-2 and TRBJ2-3, with D possibly matching TRBD2 (6 bases). The germline gives CDR1 SGHTA, CDR2 FQGNSA. This CDR3 region has 14 residues. V was trimmed by 4 bases and J by 5 bases, leaving 13 bases between them. CDR3 loop: CASSSRLVQDTQYF. DNA of the CDR3: TGTGCCAGCAGCTCTAGACTAGTTCAAGATACGCAGTATTTT.

This sequence joins TRBV4-1 and TRBJ2-7; possibly TRBD2 for D (6 bases). Germline V gives CDR1 MGHRA, CDR2 YSYEKL. This CDR3 is built from 15 residues. The germline V and J ends were trimmed by 4 bases and 3 bases, with 16 bases remaining between them. CDR3 residues: CASSRIPGSVYEQYF. The CDR3 bases are TGCGCCAGCAGCCGGATACCCGGGAGTGTCTACGAGCAGTACTTC.

This clone was detected only a few times. The chain has TRBV28 and TRBJ1-5; 8 bases fit TRBD1. CDR3 size: 15 residues. After removal of 5 bases from V and 7 bases from J, the junction contained 10 bases not matched to a gene. The V gene's germline CDR1 is MDHEN and CDR2 SYDVKM. The CDR3 spells CASSRVDRDRQPQHF. CDR3 sequence (DNA): TGTGCCAGCAGTCGGGTGGACAGGGACAGACAGCCCCAGCATTTT.

This clone turned up a few times. This chain uses TRBV2 with TRBJ1-1, with D possibly being TRBD1 (6 bases). In germline, CDR1 is SNHLY, CDR2 FYNNEI. This CDR3 spans 13 amino acids. V was trimmed by 10 bases and J by 1 base, leaving 13 bases between them. The CDR3 DNA follows: TGTGCCATCAAACCGACAGGGAACACTGAAGCTTTCTTT. Encoded protein: CAIKPTGNTEAFF. Together with reference TRBV2 and TRBJ1-1, the CDR3 gives the full variable domain: EPEVTQTPSHQVTQMGQEVILRCVPISNHLYFYWYRQILGQKVEFLVSFYNNEISEKSEIFDDQFSVERPDGSNFTLKIRSTKLEDSAMYFCAIKPTGNTEAFFGQGTRLTVV.

The sample holds a few counts of this clone. The CDR3, as DNA: TGTGCCAGCAGCGTAGCTTGGACTAGCGGGGGCAATGAGCAGTTCTTC. It yields the protein CASSVAWTSGGNEQFF. This chain links TRBV9 with TRBJ2-1, with 13 bases identical to TRBD2. Trimming at V came to 0 bases and at J to 6 bases, leaving 3 bases not matched to a gene. There are 16 residues in the CDR3. Germline CDR1 is SGDLS and CDR2 is YYNGEE.

The chain combines TRBV2 with TRBJ2-1; 8 nucleotides align to TRBD1. The V segment lost 6 bases and the J segment 0 bases; nucleotides outside the gene matches: 7. The CDR3 covers 16 residues. Germline assignment: CDR1 SNHLY and CDR2 FYNNEI. The CDR3 DNA is TGTGCCAGCAGCGGTAGACAGGGGAGCTCCTACAATGAGCAGTTCTTC. Translating gives CASSGRQGSSYNEQFF.

This clone was seen more than once but under ten times. This chain connects TRBV5-6 to TRBJ2-1, with TRBD2 matching over 7 bases. Trimming cost V 4 bases and J 8 bases; bases outside gene matches: 9. CDR3 length: 14 amino acids. CDR1 is SGHDT, CDR2 YYEEEE, per germline. The CDR3 protein is CASSGGSGIDEQFF. The CDR3 nucleotides are TGTGCCAGCAGCGGCGGAAGCGGGATCGATGAGCAGTTCTTC.

This clone was seen a handful of times. The gene calls are TRBV15 and TRBJ1-4, with 9 bases fitting TRBD1. V dropped 3 bases and J dropped 9; count of bases not matched to a gene: 8. Per germline, CDR1 LNHNV and CDR2 YYDKDF (reference sequence). The CDR3 length is 15 residues. The CDR3 protein is CATSRTAGTGQKLFF. The CDR3 DNA is TGTGCCACCAGCAGGACAGCCGGGACAGGGCAAAAACTGTTTTTT.

CDR3 residues: CASSFRGVDDTQYF. The CDR3 DNA reads TGCGCCAGCAGCTTCCGCGGGGTGGACGATACGCAGTATTTT. The chain carries TRBV5-1 and TRBJ2-3; weak D call: TRBD2 (6 bases). CDR1 SGHRS and CDR2 YFSETQ come from the germline V gene. V lost 2 bases to trimming and J lost 6 bases, with 13 bases between them. The CDR3 has 14 amino acids.

The CDR3 DNA sequence: TGTGCCAGCAGCCCTAGGCCGGGAGGGCCCCACGAGCAGTACTTC. Translated, it gives CASSPRPGGPHEQYF. This chain joins TRBV7-3 and TRBJ2-7; 8 nucleotides agree with TRBD2. Per the germline V gene, CDR1 is SGHTA and CDR2 is FQGTGA. Germline trimming cut 5 bases from V and 5 bases from J; bases unmatched to any gene: 11. CDR3 length: 15 amino acids.

In this sample, this clone turned up a few times. The CDR3: CASSPRGLREKLFF. The CDR3, as DNA: TGTGCCAGCAGCCCCAGGGGGCTTCGTGAAAAACTGTTTTTT. V usage is TRBV7-9 and J usage is TRBJ1-4, with 8 bases fitting TRBD1. From germline, CDR1 is SEHNR and CDR2 FQNEAQ (reference sequence). V dropped 5 bases and J dropped 7; count of bases not matched to a gene: 6. There are 14 residues in the CDR3. The variable domain in full, completed from reference TRBV7-9 and TRBJ1-4, reads DTGVSQNPRHKITKRGQNVTFRCDPISEHNRLYWYRQTLGQGPEFLTYFQNEAQLEKSRLLSDRFSAERPKGSFSTLEIQRTEQGDSAMYLCASSPRGLREKLFFGSGTQLSVL.

This clone was counted a few times. The CDR3 DNA reads as TGCGCCAGCAGTAAGGACAGGGGCACCGGGGAGCTGTTTTTT. It codes for CASSKDRGTGELFF. The V and J genes are TRBV5-1 and TRBJ2-2, with 9 bases fitting TRBD1. CDR3 length: 14 residues. Looked up from germline, CDR1 is SGHRS and CDR2 is YFSETQ. The V and J ends lost 5 bases and 4 bases, in that order; junction bases with no gene match: 3. Complete variable domain (other parts from reference TRBV5-1 and TRBJ2-2): KAGVTQTPRYLIKTRGQQVTLSCSPISGHRSVSWYQQTPGQGLQFLFEYFSETQRNKGNFPGRFSGRQFSNSRSEMNVSTLELGDSALYLCASSKDRGTGELFFGEGSRLTVL.

The CDR3 loop is CSVSGDSPYEQYF. For the CDR3, the DNA is TGCAGCGTTTCCGGCGACAGCCCCTACGAGCAGTACTTC. The chain combines TRBV29-1 with TRBJ2-7, with a possible D match to TRBD1 (5 bases). This CDR3 has 13 amino acids. V lost 5 bases and J lost 2, with 13 bases in between. Germline CDR1 SQVTM, CDR2 ANQGSEA.

In this sample, this clone turned up a few times. The chain joins TRBV7-7 to TRBJ2-2; D is undetermined. The CDR3 is 12 amino acids. Germline V gene lookup returns CDR1 SSHAT and CDR2 FNYEAQ (reference sequence). The V end lost 4 bases, the J end lost 5 bases, and 5 bases lay between the germline ends. The CDR3 protein is CASSSRTGELFF. The DNA for the CDR3 is TGTGCCAGCAGCTCGCGAACCGGGGAGCTGTTTTTT.

This clone showed up many times. CDR3 amino acids: CASSVGLAMNEQFF. In DNA form, the CDR3 reads TGTGCCAGCAGCGTCGGACTAGCGATGAATGAGCAGTTCTTC. J is TRBJ2-1 and V is TRBV7-9, with 9 bases fitting TRBD2. Trimming at V came to 5 bases and at J to 7 bases, leaving 6 bases not matched to a gene. This CDR3 has 14 amino acids. Looked up from germline, CDR1 is SEHNR and CDR2 is FQNEAQ (reference sequence).

This clone has only a few counts. The chain is built from TRBV5-8 and TRBJ2-3; the D gene is possibly TRBD2 (6 bases). CDR3 size: 17 residues. Germline assignment: CDR1 SGHTS and CDR2 YDEGEE. V lost 3 bases to trimming and J lost 1 base, with 18 bases between them. CDR3 DNA sequence: TGTGCCAGCAGCTCGGCGGGGACCGGGTCGGGCACAGATACGCAGTATTTT. It is translated as CASSSAGTGSGTDTQYF. Together with reference TRBV5-8 and TRBJ2-3, the CDR3 gives the full variable domain: EAGVTQSPTHLIKTRGQQATLRCSPISGHTSVYWYQQALGLGLQFLLWYDEGEERNRGNFPPRFSGRQFPNYSSELNVNALELEDSALYLCASSSAGTGSGTDTQYFGPGTRLTVL.